This TCR beta chain was captured by sequencing in a study of vaccination effects on CD4 cells after COVID-19. Findings of the study overall: Marked contraction was observed in infection-induced and vaccine-induced clones late after vaccination.

Antigen-specific CD4+ T cells were first expanded with viral peptide pools by the ViraFEST assay and only then sequenced. With roughly 9 days of culture completed, CD4+ T cells were isolated. Testing of the vaccine recipients showed negative nucleocapsid antibodies and no prior SARS-CoV-2 infection. A half-volume exchange with IL-2 medium occurred on days 3 and 7. About this clone itself: The antigen remains undetermined.

Measured with immunoSEQ multiplex PCR; TCRdb has only the in-frame clones, and not every one. The sample lists tens of thousands of clones, roughly four fifths occurring once. The V and J ends lost 4 bases and 7 bases, in that order; junction bases with no gene match: 16. Germline V gene lookup returns CDR1 MNHNS and CDR2 SASEGT. This CDR3 comprises 17 residues. This sample comprised CD4+ T cells from PBMCs cultured with HCoV-NL63 spike peptides, obtained before COVID-19 vaccination. This clonotype originated in a human donor who received a COVID-19 vaccine. The chain has TRBV6-1 and TRBJ1-5; 7 nucleotides line up with TRBD1. The CDR3 sequence is CASSGPSSTGIGQPQHF. CDR3 coding DNA: TGTGCCAGCAGTGGACCTTCATCGACAGGGATCGGACAGCCCCAGCATTTT.